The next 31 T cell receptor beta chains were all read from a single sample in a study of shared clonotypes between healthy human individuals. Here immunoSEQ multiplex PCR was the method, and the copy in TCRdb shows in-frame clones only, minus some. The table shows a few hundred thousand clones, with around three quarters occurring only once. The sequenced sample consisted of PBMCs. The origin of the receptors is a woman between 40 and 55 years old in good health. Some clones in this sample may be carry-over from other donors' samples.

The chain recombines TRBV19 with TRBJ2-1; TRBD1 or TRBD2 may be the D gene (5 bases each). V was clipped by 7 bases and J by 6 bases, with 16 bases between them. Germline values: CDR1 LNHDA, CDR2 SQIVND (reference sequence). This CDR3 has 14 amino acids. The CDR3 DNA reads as TGTGCCAGTACTCTGACTTTGGGACCCAATGAGCAGTTCTTC. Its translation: CASTLTLGPNEQFF.

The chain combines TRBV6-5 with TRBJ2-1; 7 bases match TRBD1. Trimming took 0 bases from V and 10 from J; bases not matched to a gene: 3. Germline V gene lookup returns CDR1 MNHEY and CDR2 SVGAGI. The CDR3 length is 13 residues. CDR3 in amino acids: CASSYSTDREQFF. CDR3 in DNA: TGTGCCAGCAGTTACTCGACGGACAGGGAGCAGTTCTTC.

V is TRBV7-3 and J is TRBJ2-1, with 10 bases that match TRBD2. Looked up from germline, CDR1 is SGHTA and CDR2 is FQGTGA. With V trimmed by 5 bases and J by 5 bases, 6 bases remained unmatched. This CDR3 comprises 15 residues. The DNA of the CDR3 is TGTGCCAGCAGCCCAGCGGGAGGGCTTCACAATGAGCAGTTCTTC. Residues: CASSPAGGLHNEQFF.

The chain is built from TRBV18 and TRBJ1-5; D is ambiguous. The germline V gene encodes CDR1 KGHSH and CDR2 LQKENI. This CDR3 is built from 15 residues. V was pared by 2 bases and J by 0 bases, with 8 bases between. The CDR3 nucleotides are TGTGCCAGCTCACCAGGGCGGGATAGCAATCAGCCCCAGCATTTT. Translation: CASSPGRDSNQPQHF.

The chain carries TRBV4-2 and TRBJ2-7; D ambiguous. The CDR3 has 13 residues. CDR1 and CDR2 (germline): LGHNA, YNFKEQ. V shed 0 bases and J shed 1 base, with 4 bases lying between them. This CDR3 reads CASSQEVSYEQYF. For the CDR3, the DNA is TGTGCCAGCAGCCAAGAAGTATCCTACGAGCAGTACTTC.

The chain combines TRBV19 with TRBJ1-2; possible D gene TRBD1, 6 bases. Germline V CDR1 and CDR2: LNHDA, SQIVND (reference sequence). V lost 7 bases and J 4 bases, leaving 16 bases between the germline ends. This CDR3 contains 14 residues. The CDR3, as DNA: TGTGCCAGTACTCAACCCAGGGGAGGCTATGGCTACACCTTC. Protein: CASTQPRGGYGYTF.

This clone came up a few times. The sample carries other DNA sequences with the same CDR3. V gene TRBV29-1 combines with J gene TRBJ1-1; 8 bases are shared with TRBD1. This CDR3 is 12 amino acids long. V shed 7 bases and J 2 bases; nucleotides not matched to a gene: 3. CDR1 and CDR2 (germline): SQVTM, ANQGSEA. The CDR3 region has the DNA TGCAGCGCGGGACAGGCAAACACTGAAGCTTTCTTT. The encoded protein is CSAGQANTEAFF.

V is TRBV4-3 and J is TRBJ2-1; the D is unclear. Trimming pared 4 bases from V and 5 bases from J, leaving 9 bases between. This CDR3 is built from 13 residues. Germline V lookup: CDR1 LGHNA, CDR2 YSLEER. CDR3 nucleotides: TGCGCCAGCAGCCTACTAAAAGACAATGAGCAGTTCTTC. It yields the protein CASSLLKDNEQFF.

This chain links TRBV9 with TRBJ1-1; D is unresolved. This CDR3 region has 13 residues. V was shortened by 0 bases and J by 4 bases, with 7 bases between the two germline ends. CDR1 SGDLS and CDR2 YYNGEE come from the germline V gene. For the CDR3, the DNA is TGTGCCAGCAGCGTAGCTCCAGGCACTGAAGCTTTCTTT. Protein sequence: CASSVAPGTEAFF.

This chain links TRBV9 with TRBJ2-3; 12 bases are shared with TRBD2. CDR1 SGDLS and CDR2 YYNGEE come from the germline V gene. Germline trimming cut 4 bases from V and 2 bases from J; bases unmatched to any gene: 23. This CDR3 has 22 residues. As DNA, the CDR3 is TGTGCCAGCAGCAAGATGGCCGGGACAGGGTTACTAGCGGGAGGCTCCACAGATACGCAGTATTTT. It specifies CASSKMAGTGLLAGGSTDTQYF.

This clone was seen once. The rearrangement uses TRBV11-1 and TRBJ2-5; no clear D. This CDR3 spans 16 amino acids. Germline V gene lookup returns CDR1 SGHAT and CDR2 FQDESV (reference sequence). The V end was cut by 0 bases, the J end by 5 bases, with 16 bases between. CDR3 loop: CASSLAHRDGWETQYF. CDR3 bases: TGTGCCAGCAGCTTAGCGCATAGAGATGGATGGGAGACCCAGTACTTC.

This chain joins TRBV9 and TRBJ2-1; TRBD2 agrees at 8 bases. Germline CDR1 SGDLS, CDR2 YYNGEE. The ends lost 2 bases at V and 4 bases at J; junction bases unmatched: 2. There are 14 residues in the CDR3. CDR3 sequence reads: CASSVGGRYNEQFF. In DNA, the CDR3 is TGTGCCAGCAGCGTTGGCGGGAGGTACAATGAGCAGTTCTTC.

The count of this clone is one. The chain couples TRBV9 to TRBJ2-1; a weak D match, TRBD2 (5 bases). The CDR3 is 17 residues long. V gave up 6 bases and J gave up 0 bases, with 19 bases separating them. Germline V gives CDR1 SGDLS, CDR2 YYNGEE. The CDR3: CASNLKERSSSYNEQFF. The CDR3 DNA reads TGTGCCAGCAACTTAAAGGAGCGGTCCAGCTCCTACAATGAGCAGTTCTTC.

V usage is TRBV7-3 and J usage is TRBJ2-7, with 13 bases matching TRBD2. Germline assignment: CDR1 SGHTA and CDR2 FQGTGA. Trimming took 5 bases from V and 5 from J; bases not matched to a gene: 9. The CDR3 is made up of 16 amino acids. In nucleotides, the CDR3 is TGTGCCAGCAGCCCGTCATGGACTAGCGGGAGTAACGAGCAGTACTTC. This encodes CASSPSWTSGSNEQYF.

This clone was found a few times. CDR3 sequence (DNA): TGCAGCCCTAATGGACAAGCCTTTTACACCTTC. This translates into CSPNGQAFYTF. V is TRBV20-1 and J is TRBJ1-2, with a weak D call TRBD1 (5 bases). The CDR3 loop spans 11 amino acids. Germline V gene lookup returns CDR1 DFQATT and CDR2 SNEGSKA (reference sequence).

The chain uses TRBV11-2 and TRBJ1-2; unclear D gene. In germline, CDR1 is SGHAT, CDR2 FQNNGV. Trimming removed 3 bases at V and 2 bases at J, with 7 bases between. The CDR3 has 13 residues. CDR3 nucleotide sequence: TGTGCCAGCAGCTTGGGCAGGAACTATGGCTACACCTTC. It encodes CASSLGRNYGYTF.

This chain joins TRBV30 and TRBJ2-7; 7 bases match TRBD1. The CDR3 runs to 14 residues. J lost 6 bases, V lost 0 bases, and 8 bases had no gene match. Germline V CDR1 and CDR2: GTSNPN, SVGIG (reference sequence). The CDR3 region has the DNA TGTGCCTGGAGTGTAGGCCAGGGGGTTGGCGAGCAGTACTTC. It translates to CAWSVGQGVGEQYF. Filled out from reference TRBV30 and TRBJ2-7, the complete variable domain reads SQTIHQWPATLVQPVGSPLSLECTVEGTSNPNLYWYRQAAGRGLQLLFYSVGIGQISSEVPQNLSASRPQDRQFILSSKKLLLSDSGFYLCAWSVGQGVGEQYFGPGTRLTVT.

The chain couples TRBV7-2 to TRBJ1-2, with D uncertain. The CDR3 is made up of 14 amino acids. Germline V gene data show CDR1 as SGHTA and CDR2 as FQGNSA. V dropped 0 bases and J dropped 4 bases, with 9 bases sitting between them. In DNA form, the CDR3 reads TGTGCCAGCAGCTTAGCTGGGAGTGCCTATGGCTACACCTTC. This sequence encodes CASSLAGSAYGYTF. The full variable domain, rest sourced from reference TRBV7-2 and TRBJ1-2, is GAGVSQSPSNKVTEKGKDVELRCDPISGHTALYWYRQSLGQGLEFLIYFQGNSAPDKSGLPSDRFSAERTGGSVSTLTIQRTQQEDSAVYLCASSLAGSAYGYTFGSGTRLTVV.

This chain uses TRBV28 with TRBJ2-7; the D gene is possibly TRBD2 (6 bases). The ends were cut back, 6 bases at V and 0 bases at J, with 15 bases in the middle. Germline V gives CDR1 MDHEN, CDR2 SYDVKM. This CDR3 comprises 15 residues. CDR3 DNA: TGTGCCAGCAGCCCGGGCCTCGGGGGCTCCTACGAGCAGTACTTC. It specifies CASSPGLGGSYEQYF.

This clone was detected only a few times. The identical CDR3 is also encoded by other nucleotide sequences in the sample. The CDR3 region is CASSPGGSTDTQYF. The CDR3 DNA follows: TGTGCCAGCTCACCGGGCGGAAGCACAGATACGCAGTATTTT. This chain joins TRBV18 and TRBJ2-3, with D unclear. CDR3 size: 14 residues. Trimming removed 3 bases from V and 0 bases from J, with 7 bases in between. Germline-derived CDR1 and CDR2 are KGHSH and LQKENI.

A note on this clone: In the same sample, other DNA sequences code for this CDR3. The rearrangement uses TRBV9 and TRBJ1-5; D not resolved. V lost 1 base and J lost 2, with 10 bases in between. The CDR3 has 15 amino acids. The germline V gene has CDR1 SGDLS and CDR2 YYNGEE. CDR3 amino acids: CASSVSGSGNQPQHF. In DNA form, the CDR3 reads TGTGCCAGCAGCGTATCGGGTTCTGGCAATCAGCCCCAGCATTTT.

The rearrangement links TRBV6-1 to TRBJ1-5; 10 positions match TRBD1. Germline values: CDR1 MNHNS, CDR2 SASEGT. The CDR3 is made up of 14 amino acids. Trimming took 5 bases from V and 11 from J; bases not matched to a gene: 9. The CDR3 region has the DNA TGTGCCAGCAGTAAGGAAGACAGGGGGCGAGCCCAGCATTTT. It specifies CASSKEDRGRAQHF.

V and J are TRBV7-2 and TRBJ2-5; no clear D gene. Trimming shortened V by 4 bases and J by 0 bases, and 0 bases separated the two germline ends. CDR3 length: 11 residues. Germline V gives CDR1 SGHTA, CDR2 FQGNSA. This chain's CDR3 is CASSYQETQYF. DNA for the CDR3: TGTGCCAGCAGCTACCAAGAGACCCAGTACTTC.

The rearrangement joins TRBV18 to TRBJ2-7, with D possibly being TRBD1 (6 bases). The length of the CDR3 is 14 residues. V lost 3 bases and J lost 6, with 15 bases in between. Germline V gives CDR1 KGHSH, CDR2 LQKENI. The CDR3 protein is CASSPPDRPGEQYF. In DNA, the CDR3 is TGTGCCAGCTCACCTCCCGACAGGCCCGGCGAGCAGTACTTC.

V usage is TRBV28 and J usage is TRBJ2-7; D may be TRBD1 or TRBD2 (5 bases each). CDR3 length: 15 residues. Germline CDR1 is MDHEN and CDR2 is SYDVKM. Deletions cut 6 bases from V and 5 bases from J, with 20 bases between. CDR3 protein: CASSVGTLIPHEQYF. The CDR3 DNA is TGTGCCAGCAGCGTCGGGACCTTGATACCCCACGAGCAGTACTTC.

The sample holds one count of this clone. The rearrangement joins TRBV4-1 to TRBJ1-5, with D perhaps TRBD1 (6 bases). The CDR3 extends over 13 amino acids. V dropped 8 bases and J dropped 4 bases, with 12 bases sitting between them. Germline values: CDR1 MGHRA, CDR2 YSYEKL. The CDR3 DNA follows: TGCGCCAGCGGCGACACAGGGAATCAGCCCCAGCATTTT. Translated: CASGDTGNQPQHF.

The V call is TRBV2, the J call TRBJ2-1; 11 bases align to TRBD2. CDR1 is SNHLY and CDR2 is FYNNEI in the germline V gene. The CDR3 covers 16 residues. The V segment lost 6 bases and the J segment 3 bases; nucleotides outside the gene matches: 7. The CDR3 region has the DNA TGTGCCAGCAGGGGGGGACTAGCGGCCAACTACAATGAGCAGTTCTTC. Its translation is CASRGGLAANYNEQFF.

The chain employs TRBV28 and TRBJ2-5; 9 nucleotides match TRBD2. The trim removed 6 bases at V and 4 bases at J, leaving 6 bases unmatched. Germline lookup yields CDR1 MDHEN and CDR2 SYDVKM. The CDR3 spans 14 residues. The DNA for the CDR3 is TGTGCCAGCAGAACCGGGACTAGCACAGAGACCCAGTACTTC. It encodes CASRTGTSTETQYF.

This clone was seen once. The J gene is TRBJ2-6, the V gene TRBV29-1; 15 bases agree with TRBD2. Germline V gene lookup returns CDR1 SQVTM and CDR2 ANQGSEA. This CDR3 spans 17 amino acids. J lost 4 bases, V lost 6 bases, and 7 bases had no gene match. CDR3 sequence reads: CSVAGTSGRIGANVLTF. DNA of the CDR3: TGCAGCGTGGCCGGGACTAGCGGGAGGATCGGGGCCAACGTCCTGACTTTC.

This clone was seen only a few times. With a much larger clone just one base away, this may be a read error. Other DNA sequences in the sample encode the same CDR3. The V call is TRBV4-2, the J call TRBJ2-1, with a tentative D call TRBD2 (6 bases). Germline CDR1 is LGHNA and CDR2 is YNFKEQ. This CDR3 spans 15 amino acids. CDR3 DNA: TGTGCCAGCAGCCAAGAGAGAGGGAGGAGTAATGAACAGTTCTTC. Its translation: CASSQERGRSNEQFF.

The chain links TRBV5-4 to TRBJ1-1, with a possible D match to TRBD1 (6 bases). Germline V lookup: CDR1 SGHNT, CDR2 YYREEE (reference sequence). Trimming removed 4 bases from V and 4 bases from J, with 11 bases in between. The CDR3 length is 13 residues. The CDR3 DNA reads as TGTGCCAGCAGCCCGGAGGGGGGCACTGAAGCTTTCTTT. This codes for CASSPEGGTEAFF.